Shown below are 13 T cell receptor beta chains from a single sample sequenced in a study of cytomegalovirus exposure and HLA in healthy donors. Primers for the PCR totalled 60 Vbeta and 13 Jbeta. Sequenced by immunoSEQ multiplex PCR; TCRdb stores in-frame clones only, minus some. The sample holds 65,000 to 75,000 clones, approximately 67% seen once. Input material: PBMCs. These receptors all stem from a woman between 25 and 40 years old in good health and CMV-seronegative.

The chain links TRBV6-1 to TRBJ2-3; 11 bases match TRBD2. V lost 6 bases and J lost 8; bases outside the gene matches: 4. This CDR3 has 13 amino acids. The germline V gene encodes CDR1 MNHNS and CDR2 SASEGT. CDR3 sequence reads: CASSLGLAGTQYF. The CDR3 DNA follows: TGTGCCAGCAGCCTCGGACTAGCGGGTACGCAGTATTTT.

The chain combines TRBV7-2 with TRBJ2-7, with TRBD1 matching 9 bases. The V and J ends lost 5 bases and 3 bases, in that order; junction bases with no gene match: 5. The CDR3 covers 14 residues. Germline CDR1 is SGHTA and CDR2 is FQGNSA. The DNA of the CDR3 is TGTGCCAGCAGCCCCGACAGGGGGGACTACGAGCAGTACTTC. Residues: CASSPDRGDYEQYF.

V and J are TRBV30 and TRBJ1-5; D not resolved. The CDR3 has 12 residues. Germline loops: CDR1 GTSNPN, CDR2 SVGIG (reference sequence). Between the trimmed V and J ends, which lost 2 bases and 9 bases, there was a span of 11 bases. CDR3 sequence reads: CAWSFVEGPQHF. CDR3 sequence (DNA): TGTGCCTGGAGTTTCGTGGAGGGGCCCCAGCATTTT.

The chain links TRBV9 to TRBJ1-3; D might be TRBD1 (5 bases). Germline loops: CDR1 SGDLS, CDR2 YYNGEE. Trimming cost V 0 bases and J 4 bases, with 11 bases left between them. The CDR3 totals 15 residues. This CDR3 is CASSVDSGHGNTIYF. In nucleotides, the CDR3 is TGTGCCAGCAGCGTAGATTCAGGGCACGGAAACACCATATATTTT. Full variable domain (outside the CDR3, taken from reference TRBV9 and TRBJ1-3): DSGVTQTPKHLITATGQRVTLRCSPRSGDLSVYWYQQSLDQGLQFLIQYYNGEERAKGNILERFSAQQFPDLHSELNLSSLELGDSALYFCASSVDSGHGNTIYFGEGSWLTVV.

This clone is labeled medium-sized (0.01 to 0.1%). This sequence joins TRBV19 and TRBJ2-7, with D possibly matching TRBD2 (6 bases). V lost 2 bases and J lost 6, with 14 bases in between. The CDR3 sequence is 14 residues long. The V gene's germline CDR1 is LNHDA and CDR2 SQIVND (reference sequence). The CDR3 region is CASSISHGGSEQYF. CDR3 sequence (DNA): TGTGCCAGTAGTATAAGCCATGGGGGGAGCGAGCAGTACTTC.

The V call is TRBV19, the J call TRBJ2-2, with 7 bases lining up with TRBD2. The CDR3 consists of 16 residues. Trimming at V came to 3 bases and at J to 5 bases, leaving 9 bases not matched to a gene. Germline CDR1 reads LNHDA; CDR2 reads SQIVND (reference sequence). CDR3 bases: TGTGCCAGTAGTATTGAAGCGGGGATTAGGACCGGGGAGCTGTTTTTT. As protein: CASSIEAGIRTGELFF.

The V and J genes are TRBV4-2 and TRBJ2-2; 8 bases map to TRBD1. CDR1 is LGHNA and CDR2 is YNFKEQ in the germline V gene. This CDR3 has 16 residues. J lost 3 bases, V lost 1 base, and 4 bases had no gene match. CDR3 sequence: CASSQVAGGDTGELFF. For the CDR3, the DNA is TGTGCCAGCAGCCAAGTAGCAGGGGGCGACACCGGGGAGCTGTTTTTT.

This clone was observed a few times. The gene calls are TRBV7-2 and TRBJ1-6; tentatively, D is TRBD1 (5 bases). Germline CDR1 is SGHTA and CDR2 is FQGNSA. The CDR3 contains 16 residues. V dropped 6 bases and J dropped 0 bases, with 12 bases sitting between them. The CDR3 region has the DNA TGTGCCAGCAGACCTGACAGTAGCTCCTATAATTCACCCCTCCACTTT. It encodes CASRPDSSSYNSPLHF.

The chain carries TRBV7-9 and TRBJ2-1, with D tentatively TRBD2 (5 bases). There are 12 residues in the CDR3. CDR1 is SEHNR and CDR2 is FQNEAQ in the germline V gene (reference sequence). The germline V and J ends were trimmed by 8 bases and 5 bases, with 10 bases remaining between them. CDR3 in amino acids: CASERNNNEQFF. In DNA, the CDR3 is TGTGCCAGCGAGCGGAACAACAATGAGCAGTTCTTC.

This clone appeared many times. V and J are TRBV4-1 and TRBJ1-6; 7 nucleotides match TRBD1. This CDR3 is 14 amino acids long. J lost 8 bases, V lost 4 bases, and 5 bases had no gene match. The germline CDR1 and CDR2 sequences are MGHRA and YSYEKL. In DNA, the CDR3 is TGCGCCAGCAGCCTCCGACAGGGTGATTCACCCCTCCACTTT. Translated: CASSLRQGDSPLHF.

This sequence joins TRBV5-4 and TRBJ2-7, with D possibly matching TRBD2 (6 bases). The CDR3 extends over 15 amino acids. Looked up from germline, CDR1 is SGHNT and CDR2 is YYREEE (reference sequence). V was clipped by 4 bases and J by 5 bases, with 19 bases between them. The CDR3 region has the DNA TGTGCCAGCAGCCCGGGACGGGAGACGTGGAACGAGCAGTACTTC. Its protein product is CASSPGRETWNEQYF.

The CDR3, as DNA: TGTGCCAGCAGTGAAGACAGGGGCTATGGCTACACCTTC. This codes for CASSEDRGYGYTF. The chain links TRBV6-5 to TRBJ1-2, with 8 bases that match TRBD1. The J segment lost 4 bases and the V segment lost 5 bases, leaving 3 bases of the junction unmatched. Germline V gene lookup returns CDR1 MNHEY and CDR2 SVGAGI. The CDR3 contains 13 residues.

The chain joins TRBV7-8 to TRBJ1-2; possible D gene TRBD1, 5 bases. The V gene lost 5 bases and the J gene lost 0 bases, with 16 bases spanning the gap. The CDR3 consists of 16 residues. Germline assignment: CDR1 SGHVS and CDR2 FQNEAQ. The CDR3 loop is CASSLQEGTPNYGYTF. The CDR3 DNA reads as TGTGCCAGCAGCCTTCAAGAGGGGACTCCTAACTATGGCTACACCTTC.